The 11 T cell receptor beta chains presented below share a single source sample, sequenced in a study of blood T cell repertoires in COVID-19. This table comes from immunoSEQ multiplex PCR, and its TCRdb copy is limited to in-frame clones, with some not included. The sample contains 150,000 to 200,000 clones, around four fifths of which appear only once. Specimen: peripheral blood. These receptors all stem from a man in his 60s with COVID-19, enrolled during active disease.

The V gene is TRBV2, the J gene TRBJ1-5, with D possibly TRBD1 on 5 matching bases. V was shortened by 7 bases and J by 3 bases, with 10 bases between the two germline ends. In germline, CDR1 is SNHLY, CDR2 FYNNEI. This CDR3 contains 13 residues. CDR3 in amino acids: CASTGEINQPQHF. CDR3 nucleotides: TGTGCCAGCACGGGGGAAATCAATCAGCCCCAGCATTTT.

The rearrangement joins TRBV29-1 to TRBJ2-2; D gene unclear. V was cut by 4 bases and J by 5 bases, with 11 bases left in between. The CDR3 is made up of 13 amino acids. Germline V gene sequence: CDR1 SQVTM, CDR2 ANQGSEA. This chain's CDR3 is CSVGQSRTGELFF. The DNA of the CDR3 is TGCAGCGTTGGGCAGTCGAGGACCGGGGAGCTGTTTTTT.

The chain uses TRBV7-2 and TRBJ2-1, with D perhaps matching TRBD2 (5 bases). Germline V gene sequence: CDR1 SGHTA, CDR2 FQGNSA. The ends were cut back, 0 bases at V and 7 bases at J, with 13 bases in the middle. The CDR3 has 15 residues. CDR3 DNA: TGTGCCAGCAGCTTAGCTAGCGACCCCTTAAATGAGCAGTTCTTC. Encoded protein: CASSLASDPLNEQFF.

The genes are TRBV28 and TRBJ1-4, with D possibly TRBD1 on 5 matching bases. V dropped 8 bases and J dropped 5 bases, with 18 bases sitting between them. This CDR3 is 15 amino acids long. Germline CDR1 is MDHEN and CDR2 is SYDVKM. This chain's CDR3 is CASLPPGGGNEKLFF. CDR3 sequence (DNA): TGTGCCAGCTTACCTCCGGGGGGGGGAAATGAAAAACTGTTTTTT.

This chain uses TRBV7-9 with TRBJ1-2; TRBD1 aligns across 9 bases. J lost 8 bases, V lost 3 bases, and 16 bases had no gene match. CDR3 length: 17 amino acids. Germline V gene data show CDR1 as SEHNR and CDR2 as FQNEAQ (reference sequence). DNA for the CDR3: TGTGCCAGCAGCTTCCAGGGGGGACAGGGAGCGGCGAACGGCTACACCTTC. The encoded protein is CASSFQGGQGAANGYTF. Filled out from reference TRBV7-9 and TRBJ1-2, the complete variable domain reads DTGVSQNPRHKITKRGQNVTFRCDPISEHNRLYWYRQTLGQGPEFLTYFQNEAQLEKSRLLSDRFSAERPKGSFSTLEIQRTEQGDSAMYLCASSFQGGQGAANGYTFGSGTRLTVV.

The chain uses TRBV14 and TRBJ1-2; D perhaps matches TRBD1 (5 bases). Trimming took 3 bases from V and 3 from J, leaving 8 bases between them. The germline V gene has CDR1 SGHDN and CDR2 FVKESK. The CDR3 has 13 amino acids. The CDR3 reads CASSQGLHYGYTF. DNA of the CDR3: TGTGCCAGCAGCCAGGGACTCCACTATGGCTACACCTTC.

This clone occurred once. As DNA, the CDR3 is TGCGCCAGCAGCTTGTCCACAGGCCAGTCCTACGAGCAGTACTTC. Translation: CASSLSTGQSYEQYF. This chain connects TRBV5-1 to TRBJ2-7; possible D gene TRBD1, 5 bases. Germline V gives CDR1 SGHRS, CDR2 YFSETQ. The length of the CDR3 is 15 residues. V lost 1 base and J 1 base, leaving 12 bases between the germline ends.

This chain connects TRBV5-1 to TRBJ1-1, with D possibly being TRBD1 (5 bases). Germline values: CDR1 SGHRS, CDR2 YFSETQ. Trimming stripped 4 bases from V and 0 bases from J, with 10 bases between. The CDR3 totals 14 residues. The CDR3 DNA reads as TGCGCCAGCAGCCCAGGGTCCATGAACACTGAAGCTTTCTTT. This gives the protein CASSPGSMNTEAFF.

This clone was recorded once. The CDR3 is CASSFQGVDSGNTIYF. CDR3 DNA sequence: TGTGCCAGCTCCTTCCAAGGGGTCGACTCTGGAAACACCATATATTTT. The chain carries TRBV18 and TRBJ1-3, with D tentatively TRBD1 (5 bases). Between the trimmed V and J ends, which lost 6 bases and 0 bases, there was a span of 15 bases. The CDR3 has 16 residues. The germline CDR1 and CDR2 sequences are KGHSH and LQKENI. Based on the CDR3 plus reference TRBV18 and TRBJ1-3, the full variable domain is NAGVMQNPRHLVRRRGQEARLRCSPMKGHSHVYWYRQLPEEGLKFMVYLQKENIIDESGMPKERFSAEFPKEGPSILRIQQVVRGDSAAYFCASSFQGVDSGNTIYFGEGSWLTVV.

The genes are TRBV19 and TRBJ2-1; D is unclear. Trimming stripped 7 bases from V and 0 bases from J, with 10 bases between. This CDR3 comprises 14 residues. Germline V gene lookup returns CDR1 LNHDA and CDR2 SQIVND (reference sequence). CDR3 nucleotides: TGTGCCAGTAATTCGGTGTTCTCCTACAATGAGCAGTTCTTC. This gives the protein CASNSVFSYNEQFF. Filled out from reference TRBV19 and TRBJ2-1, the complete variable domain reads DGGITQSPKYLFRKEGQNVTLSCEQNLNHDAMYWYRQDPGQGLRLIYYSQIVNDFQKGDIAEGYSVSREKKESFPLTVTSAQKNPTAFYLCASNSVFSYNEQFFGPGTRLTVL.

The chain recombines TRBV12-5 with TRBJ1-1, with D possibly TRBD1 on 5 matching bases. CDR3 length: 14 amino acids. Trimming took 6 bases from V and 0 from J, leaving 11 bases between them. The germline V gene encodes CDR1 LGHNT and CDR2 FRNRAP. Here the CDR3 DNA reads TGTGCTAGTGGCGTCGCGGGGGTGAACACTGAAGCTTTCTTT. It specifies CASGVAGVNTEAFF.